The entry below describes one TCR beta chain. Its antigen is not identified. This record belongs to a study of OX40 agonist ivuxolimab in advanced cancers. Assay used: immunoSEQ multiplex PCR; TCRdb lists only in-frame clones, some missing. The repertoire holds roughly 100,000 clones, with 85% to 95% as singletons. Study-wide results and limits: People who partly responded at 0.1-3.0 mg/kg had some of the least clonal expansion seen.

From germline, CDR1 is GTSNPN and CDR2 SVGIG (reference sequence). This CDR3 contains 13 residues. The germline V and J ends were trimmed by 2 bases and 6 bases, with 11 bases remaining between them. The chain is built from TRBV30 and TRBJ1-5; perhaps TRBD1 as D (5 bases). Sequencing was performed on CD4+ or CD8+ T cells sorted from blood, taken in a trial of the OX40 agonist ivuxolimab. The receptor's source is an adult with an advanced solid tumor such as melanoma, head and neck, liver or kidney cancer. The DNA for the CDR3 is TGTGCCTGGAGTAGCAGGGATGGTCAGCCCCAGCATTTT. Encoded protein: CAWSSRDGQPQHF.